Below, 26 T cell receptor beta chains from the same sample are listed, as sequenced in a study of blood T cells in healthy people across ages (dated by TCRdb to between 2014 and 2017). Libraries came from 5' RACE. TCRdb shows the sequencer as Illumina HiSeq 2500. A second PCR of roughly 6 to 12 cycles was run with a J-beta primer mix and a sample-barcoded 5' primer. Starting from the raw public reads, TCRdb applied fastp trimming at Q25, assembled clones with MiXCR and retained in-frame beta chains. When rows share a CDR3 protein, they turn into one entry using the most common DNA and genes. The sample table records roughly 1,100,000 distinct CDR3 sequences; less than 25% of these occur just once. The top ten clones comprise around 0.75% of the sample. The same sample was also studied in work on T cells of mothers and their children.

The sample consisted of blood. The receptors derive from a girl aged 2 to 10 in good health.

This chain connects TRBV29-1 to TRBJ2-3; D unclear. The CDR3 runs to 13 residues. V gave up 1 base and J gave up 4 bases, with 9 bases separating them. Germline CDR1 and CDR2: SQVTM and ANQGSEA. The DNA of the CDR3 is TGCAGCGTTGAAGGGGCGCAGCCAGATACGCAGTATTTT. Amino acids: CSVEGAQPDTQYF.

With respect to this clonotype: At one end, the junction sequence differs from germline, possibly due to a read error. The V and J genes are TRBV11-3 and TRBJ2-7, with unresolved D. Germline CDR1 reads SGHNT; CDR2 reads YENEEA. The CDR3 is 12 residues long. The CDR3 loop is CASSLVRYEQHF. CDR3 DNA: TGTGCCAGCAGCTTAGTGAGATACGAGCAGCACTTC.

The V call is TRBV24-1, the J call TRBJ1-1; D is perhaps TRBD1 (6 bases). CDR1 and CDR2 (germline): KGHDR, SFDVKD. The CDR3 is 12 amino acids. Trimming cost V 7 bases and J 3 bases, with 8 bases left between them. For the CDR3, the DNA is TGTGCCACCAGGACAGGAGACACTGAAGCTTTCTTT. Its protein product is CATRTGDTEAFF.

The chain's CDR3 is CASSLAGPGNYGYTF. The DNA of the CDR3 is TGTGCCAGCAGCTTGGCCGGGCCCGGGAACTATGGCTACACCTTC. The rearrangement joins TRBV5-5 to TRBJ1-2; the D is unclear. V was cut by 0 bases and J by 2 bases, with 11 bases left in between. The CDR3 extends over 15 amino acids. CDR1 and CDR2 from the germline V gene are SGHKS and YYEKEE (reference sequence).

V and J are TRBV6-6 and TRBJ2-7; D is perhaps TRBD1 or TRBD2 (5 bases each). V was shortened by 0 bases and J by 4 bases, with 13 bases between the two germline ends. In germline, CDR1 is MNHNY, CDR2 SVGAGI (reference sequence). The CDR3 contains 15 residues. Here the CDR3 DNA reads TGTGCCAGCAGTTACTCGGCTACGGGACCGTACGAGCAGTACTTC. Protein: CASSYSATGPYEQYF.

About this clonotype itself: A read error may explain this, as a much larger clone is one base away. This chain links TRBV4-3 with TRBJ2-1, with D perhaps matching TRBD1 or TRBD2 (5 bases each). CDR1 is LGHNA, CDR2 YSLEER, per germline. The CDR3 spans 15 residues. This CDR3 reads CASSQDFGAYNEQLF. CDR3 nucleotides: TGCGCCAGCAGCCAAGACTTCGGGGCCTACAATGAGCAGCTCTTC.

This clonotype was detected a few times. The rearrangement uses TRBV6-1 and TRBJ1-2; tentative D call: TRBD1 (6 bases). The CDR3 runs to 11 residues. Germline V gene sequence: CDR1 MNHNS, CDR2 SASEGT. DNA of the CDR3: TGTGCGGTGGGACAAGTCTATGGCTACACCTTC. This codes for CAVGQVYGYTF.

This clonotype was counted a few times. The V and J genes are TRBV6-5 and TRBJ2-1; 7 nucleotides match TRBD2. CDR1 and CDR2 (germline): MNHEY, SVGAGI. This CDR3 has 15 amino acids. With 2 bases clipped from V and 6 bases from J, the junction kept 7 bases outside the gene matches. In DNA form, the CDR3 reads TGTGCCAGCAGTTACGATACGGGGGGATTCAATGAGCAGTTCTTC. Its translation is CASSYDTGGFNEQFF.

The rearrangement links TRBV15 to TRBJ2-5, with D unclear. Between the trimmed V and J ends, which lost 0 bases and 7 bases, there was a span of 6 bases. Germline lookup yields CDR1 LNHNV and CDR2 YYDKDF (reference sequence). The CDR3 has 12 amino acids. CDR3 loop: CATSRDFVTQYF. The DNA for the CDR3 is TGTGCCACCAGCAGAGACTTTGTGACCCAGTACTTC.

This clonotype came up many times. This rearrangement joins TRBV29-1 to TRBJ2-2; 7 nucleotides agree with TRBD2. CDR3 length equals 13 residues. Germline loops: CDR1 SQVTM, CDR2 ANQGSEA. The trim removed 1 base at V and 6 bases at J, leaving 2 bases unmatched. CDR3 residues: CSVEGTSAGELFF. The CDR3 coding sequence is TGCAGCGTTGAAGGGACTAGTGCCGGGGAGCTGTTTTTT.

The V call is TRBV6-1, the J call TRBJ2-1; D assignment may be TRBD1 or TRBD2 (5 bases each). The CDR3 extends over 16 amino acids. V was pared by 6 bases and J by 4 bases, with 19 bases between. Germline CDR1 is MNHNS and CDR2 is SASEGT. Here the CDR3 DNA reads TGTGCCAGCAGCTGGGAACGACGGGGCCTTTACAATGAGCAGTTCTTC. This encodes CASSWERRGLYNEQFF.

This clonotype was seen a handful of times. V and J are TRBV7-9 and TRBJ1-4; D is perhaps TRBD1 (5 bases). V gave up 2 bases and J gave up 4 bases, with 11 bases separating them. The CDR3 runs 15 residues. CDR1 is SEHNR, CDR2 FQNEAQ, per germline (reference sequence). CDR3 loop: CASSLTQGINEKLFF. CDR3 bases: TGTGCCAGCAGCTTAACGCAGGGAATTAATGAAAAACTGTTTTTT.

This clonotype has a handful of counts. The chain carries TRBV2 and TRBJ2-2; TRBD2 matches 7 bases. Germline lookup yields CDR1 SNHLY and CDR2 FYNNEI. Trimming took 1 base from V and 3 from J; bases not matched to a gene: 11. The length of the CDR3 is 18 residues. The CDR3 DNA reads as TGTGCCAGCAGTGAAGGGAATATCGGAGCGGGGTACACCGGGGAGCTGTTTTTT. This gives the protein CASSEGNIGAGYTGELFF.

This clonotype was observed a handful of times. V is TRBV6-1 and J is TRBJ2-1; 8 bases agree with TRBD2. The V segment lost 7 bases and the J segment 9 bases; nucleotides outside the gene matches: 17. Per the germline V gene, CDR1 is MNHNS and CDR2 is SASEGT. The CDR3 consists of 16 residues. The CDR3: CASKYRAAGVLGEQFF. The CDR3 coding sequence is TGTGCCAGCAAGTACAGGGCAGCGGGGGTTCTAGGTGAGCAGTTCTTC.

The J gene is TRBJ2-7, the V gene TRBV9, with D perhaps matching TRBD1 or TRBD2 (5 bases each). V shed 3 bases and J shed 3 bases, with 19 bases lying between them. This CDR3 comprises 16 residues. Germline-derived CDR1 and CDR2 are SGDLS and YYNGEE. The CDR3 DNA reads as TGTGCCAGCAGCGGATCTGGGACGGTAGGGATCTACGAGCAGTACTTC. Residues: CASSGSGTVGIYEQYF.

This clonotype has more than one count but fewer than ten. The chain combines TRBV29-1 with TRBJ2-5; D is undetermined. The assigned J gene may be wrong: the sequence end matches TRBJ2-1 better. CDR1 is SQVTM and CDR2 is ANQGSEA in the germline V gene. This CDR3 has 11 residues. The CDR3 DNA reads TGCAGCGTTGAAACCCCGGGTGAGCAGTTCTTC. It translates to CSVETPGEQFF.

V gene TRBV9 combines with J gene TRBJ2-1, with 8 bases matching TRBD1. CDR1 is SGDLS, CDR2 YYNGEE, per germline. After removal of 10 bases from V and 6 bases from J, the junction contained 15 bases not matched to a gene. The CDR3 covers 15 residues. Here the CDR3 reads CAGQAPGGAGNEQFF. The CDR3, as DNA: TGTGCCGGCCAAGCCCCAGGGGGCGCGGGCAATGAGCAGTTCTTC.

In its sample, this clonotype was seen a few times. The rearrangement uses TRBV15 and TRBJ2-5; D assignment may be TRBD1 or TRBD2 (5 bases each). Germline V gene sequence: CDR1 LNHNV, CDR2 YYDKDF (reference sequence). The CDR3 has 15 residues. With 0 bases removed from V and 4 bases from J, the gap between germline ends came to 12 bases. CDR3 bases: TGTGCCACCAGCAGAGATCCGGGGCGCGGAGAGACCCAGTACTTC. Its translation: CATSRDPGRGETQYF.

The table lists this clonotype with a few counts. The chain joins TRBV29-1 to TRBJ2-5; D unclear. Matching the DNA end better, TRBJ2-1 makes the J call doubtful. CDR3 length: 10 residues. CDR1 is SQVTM and CDR2 is ANQGSEA in the germline V gene. CDR3 DNA: TGCAGCGTCACGGGTCGTGAGCAGTTCTTC. Translating it yields CSVTGREQFF.

The chain has TRBV24-1 and TRBJ2-1; D remains ambiguous. The CDR3 spans 15 residues. Looked up from germline, CDR1 is KGHDR and CDR2 is SFDVKD. V was cut by 3 bases and J by 1 base, with 9 bases left in between. The CDR3 is CATSDPTESYNEQFF. CDR3 bases: TGTGCCACCAGTGATCCCACTGAATCCTACAATGAGCAGTTCTTC.

In its sample, this clonotype was seen many times. The chain is built from TRBV11-3 and TRBJ1-5; D gene ambiguous. The CDR3 has 13 amino acids. The V gene's germline CDR1 is SGHNT and CDR2 YENEEA. V was clipped by 0 bases and J by 5 bases, with 5 bases between them. In nucleotides, the CDR3 is TGTGCCAGCAGCTTAGAGAGGGATCAGCCCCAGCATTTT. Protein: CASSLERDQPQHF.

The V and J genes are TRBV9 and TRBJ2-5, with 7 bases matching TRBD1. The end of the DNA is better explained by TRBJ2-1, so the J call may be wrong. CDR1 and CDR2 (germline): SGDLS, YYNGEE. This CDR3 is 13 amino acids long. CDR3 amino acids: CASMVRGRYEQFF. As DNA, the CDR3 is TGTGCCAGCATGGTGAGGGGGCGATATGAGCAGTTCTTC.

This rearrangement joins TRBV12-3 or TRBV12-4 to TRBJ2-7, with 9 bases matching TRBD2. V trimming: 6 bases; J trimming: 3 bases; junction bases outside the gene matches: 9. This CDR3 contains 15 residues. CDR3 bases: TGTGCCAGCAGCGCAGCGGGGGGCCGGGACTACGAGCAGTACTTC. Protein: CASSAAGGRDYEQYF.

This clonotype came up a few times. The J gene is TRBJ1-4, the V gene TRBV10-3; 9 bases are shared with TRBD1. Germline V gene sequence: CDR1 ENHRY, CDR2 SYGVKD. Trimming took 4 bases from V and 6 from J; bases not matched to a gene: 0. This CDR3 contains 13 residues. CDR3 sequence (DNA): TGTGCCATCAGTGGACAGGGGGATGAAAAACTGTTTTTT. Protein product: CAISGQGDEKLFF.

The rearrangement joins TRBV28 to TRBJ1-1; D gene uncertain. The CDR3 loop spans 20 amino acids. V was pared by 7 bases and J by 0 bases, with 30 bases between. The germline V gene encodes CDR1 MDHEN and CDR2 SYDVKM. The CDR3 region is CASNMGMRRRGTLLNTEAFF. In nucleotides, the CDR3 is TGTGCCAGCAATATGGGGATGAGGCGGAGAGGTACGCTCTTGAACACTGAAGCTTTCTTT.

For this clonotype: The junction shows a germline mismatch at one end, possibly a read error. The rearrangement uses TRBV12-3 or TRBV12-4 and TRBJ2-1; no clear D. This CDR3 is 14 amino acids long. CDR3 sequence (DNA): TGTGCCAGCAGTTTAATTAACTTCTACAACGAGCAGTTCTTC. This translates into CASSLINFYNEQFF.